Listed here are 7 T cell receptor beta chains from one sample, sequenced in a study of OX40 agonist ivuxolimab in advanced cancers. Sequenced by immunoSEQ multiplex PCR; TCRdb stores in-frame clones only, minus some. Among tens of thousands of clones listed, around nine tenths were seen once. The starting material was CD4+ or CD8+ T cells sorted from blood, obtained in a trial of the OX40 agonist ivuxolimab. These receptors came from an adult with an advanced solid tumor such as melanoma, head and neck, liver or kidney cancer.

V and J are TRBV18 and TRBJ1-2; D not resolved. The length of the CDR3 is 13 residues. Trimming pared 2 bases from V and 4 bases from J, leaving 8 bases between. Germline loops: CDR1 KGHSH, CDR2 LQKENI. CDR3 sequence: CASSPAGIYGYTF. For the CDR3, the DNA is TGTGCCAGCTCACCAGCGGGAATCTATGGCTACACCTTC.

Regarding this clone: Other DNA sequences in the sample encode the same CDR3. The gene calls are TRBV18 and TRBJ2-3, with D hard to call. V lost 3 bases, J lost 2 bases, and 6 bases lay in between. Germline CDR1 is KGHSH and CDR2 is LQKENI. The CDR3 runs 13 residues. The CDR3 protein is CASSPDSTDTQYF. The CDR3 DNA follows: TGTGCCAGCTCACCGGATTCCACAGATACGCAGTATTTT. Full variable domain (remainder filled in from reference TRBV18 and TRBJ2-3): NAGVMQNPRHLVRRRGQEARLRCSPMKGHSHVYWYRQLPEEGLKFMVYLQKENIIDESGMPKERFSAEFPKEGPSILRIQQVVRGDSAAYFCASSPDSTDTQYFGPGTRLTVL.

This rearrangement joins TRBV9 to TRBJ1-2; D ambiguous. CDR3 length: 15 residues. V dropped 3 bases and J dropped 3 bases, with 15 bases sitting between them. The germline gives CDR1 SGDLS, CDR2 YYNGEE. The CDR3 sequence: CASSGAPDTHYGYTF. CDR3 sequence (DNA): TGTGCCAGCAGCGGGGCCCCAGACACCCACTATGGCTACACCTTC.

CDR3 region: CASRDRGGGSVTPQHF. CDR3 in DNA: TGTGCCAGCCGAGACAGGGGCGGGGGGAGTGTCACGCCCCAGCATTTT. The chain is built from TRBV27 and TRBJ1-5; 8 nucleotides match TRBD1. With V trimmed by 8 bases and J by 9 bases, 18 bases remained unmatched. The CDR3 spans 16 residues. The germline CDR1 and CDR2 sequences are MNHEY and SMNVEV (reference sequence).

The rearrangement links TRBV27 to TRBJ1-2; no clear D. The CDR3 totals 17 residues. V was cut by 2 bases and J by 1 base, with 17 bases left in between. The germline V gene has CDR1 MNHEY and CDR2 SMNVEV (reference sequence). In nucleotides, the CDR3 is TGTGCCAGCAGTTTAGGAGGCCGGGCTGGGAATAACTATGGCTACACCTTC. Translating gives CASSLGGRAGNNYGYTF.

The CDR3 is CAGGGGVFSYNSPLHF. The CDR3, as DNA: TGTGCCGGCGGCGGTGGTGTCTTCTCCTATAATTCACCCCTCCACTTT. This sequence joins TRBV6-9 and TRBJ1-6, with no clear D. This CDR3 region has 16 residues. Trimming left V 11 bases short and J 0 bases short, with 17 bases between. CDR1 is MNHGY, CDR2 SVAAGI, per germline.

The V call is TRBV5-4, the J call TRBJ1-6; D gene ambiguous. CDR3 length: 17 amino acids. V was clipped by 0 bases and J by 0 bases, with 10 bases between them. Per germline, CDR1 SGHNT and CDR2 YYREEE (reference sequence). In DNA form, the CDR3 reads TGTGCCAGCAGCTTGGGCAGCTCTAGCTCCTATAATTCACCCCTCCACTTT. As protein: CASSLGSSSSYNSPLHF.